This T cell receptor (beta chain) was found in a study of T cells after yellow fever vaccination. The CDR3 length is 14 residues. Germline CDR1 SEHNR, CDR2 FQNEAQ (reference sequence). V was shortened by 7 bases and J by 4 bases, with 16 bases between the two germline ends. The sample holds many counts of this clonotype. TCRdb re-called the 5' RACE reads through MiXCR, storing one row per CDR3 protein. Seen here are fewer than 100,000 distinct CDR3 sequences, around 9.8% observed once, and the top ten hold around 17%. The sequencing used CD8+ T cells not binding an NS4B(214-222) dextramer, sorted from PBMCs, collected roughly 14 days after the first yellow fever vaccination. The chain recombines TRBV7-9 with TRBJ1-1, with D possibly TRBD1 on 5 matching bases. The TCR comes from a man aged 18-30 years who received the YFV17D yellow fever vaccine. CDR3 nucleotide sequence: TGTGCCAGCACCCGGGACGGGACCTTCACTGAAGCTTTCTTT. Residues: CASTRDGTFTEAFF. Combining the CDR3 with reference TRBV7-9 and TRBJ1-1 gives the whole variable domain DTGVSQNPRHKITKRGQNVTFRCDPISEHNRLYWYRQTLGQGPEFLTYFQNEAQLEKSRLLSDRFSAERPKGSFSTLEIQRTEQGDSAMYLCASTRDGTFTEAFFGQGTRLTVV.